This T cell receptor (beta chain) was identified during a study of cytomegalovirus exposure and HLA in healthy donors. The overall study: Earlier findings included about 120 million unique TCR beta sequences obtained from 150 million to 200 million T cells.

Notes on this clone: What it binds is not known.

Study-wide results and caveats: The number of N-insertions in an Asian-associated ancestry cluster was reportedly below the approximately 680-donor mean in a later analysis. It was taken for granted in presence/absence analyses that sequencing depth across donors was roughly uniform. Sequence variants that were highly shared formed a cluster that was likely a sequencing artifact.

The CDR3 is 13 amino acids. Germline CDR1 and CDR2: ENHRY and SYGVKD. The germline V and J ends were trimmed by 10 bases and 2 bases, with 15 bases remaining between them. The PCR made use of 60 Vbeta and 13 Jbeta primers. Sequencing was performed with immunoSEQ multiplex PCR; in TCRdb, only in-frame clones are kept and a portion is missing. The data show fewer than 250,000 clones, more than 70% seen once. The chain joins TRBV10-3 to TRBJ2-7, with D perhaps matching TRBD1 (7 bases). The sequencing sample was made of PBMCs. This TCR came from a human donor in good health. The chain's CDR3 is CATGGGQAYEQYF. In nucleotides, the CDR3 is TGTGCCACCGGAGGGGGCCAGGCCTACGAGCAGTACTTC.